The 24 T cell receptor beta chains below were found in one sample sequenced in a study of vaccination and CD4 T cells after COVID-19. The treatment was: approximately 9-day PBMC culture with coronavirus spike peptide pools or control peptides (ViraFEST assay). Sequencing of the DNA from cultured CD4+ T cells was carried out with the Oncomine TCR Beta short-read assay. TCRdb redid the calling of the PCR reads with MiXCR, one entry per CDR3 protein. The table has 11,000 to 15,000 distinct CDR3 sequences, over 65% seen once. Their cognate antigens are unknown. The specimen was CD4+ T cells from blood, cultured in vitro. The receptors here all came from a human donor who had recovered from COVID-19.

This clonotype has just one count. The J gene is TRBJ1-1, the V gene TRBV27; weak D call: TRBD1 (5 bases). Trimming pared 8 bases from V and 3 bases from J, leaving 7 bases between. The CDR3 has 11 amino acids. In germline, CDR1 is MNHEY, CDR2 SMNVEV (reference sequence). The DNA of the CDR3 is TGTGCCAGCGGGGGTTACACTGAAGCTTTCTTT. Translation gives CASGGYTEAFF.

CDR3 residues: CASSEQETQYF. CDR3 nucleotides: TGTGCCAGCAGTGAACAAGAGACCCAGTACTTC. The J gene is TRBJ2-5, the V gene TRBV6-1; D call uncertain. Germline V gives CDR1 MNHNS, CDR2 SASEGT. V gave up 2 bases and J gave up 2 bases, with 0 bases separating them. The CDR3 runs to 11 residues.

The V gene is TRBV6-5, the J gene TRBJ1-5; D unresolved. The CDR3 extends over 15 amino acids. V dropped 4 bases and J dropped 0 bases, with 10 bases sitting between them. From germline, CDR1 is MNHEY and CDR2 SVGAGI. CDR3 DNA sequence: TGTGCCAGCAGTTTGGCAGACCATAGCAATCAGCCCCAGCATTTT. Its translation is CASSLADHSNQPQHF.

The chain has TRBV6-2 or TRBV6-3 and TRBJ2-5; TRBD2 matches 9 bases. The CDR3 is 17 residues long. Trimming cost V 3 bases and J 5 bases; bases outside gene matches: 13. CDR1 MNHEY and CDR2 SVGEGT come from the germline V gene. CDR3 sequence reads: CASSYQSVSGSRETQYF. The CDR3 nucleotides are TGTGCCAGCAGTTATCAGTCGGTTAGCGGGAGTAGGGAGACCCAGTACTTC.

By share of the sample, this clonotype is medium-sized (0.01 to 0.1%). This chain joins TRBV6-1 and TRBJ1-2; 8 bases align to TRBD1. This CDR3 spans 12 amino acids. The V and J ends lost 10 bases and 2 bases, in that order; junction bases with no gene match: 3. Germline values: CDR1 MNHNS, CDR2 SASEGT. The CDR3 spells CAITGGNYGYTF. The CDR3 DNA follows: TGTGCCATTACAGGGGGGAACTATGGCTACACCTTC.

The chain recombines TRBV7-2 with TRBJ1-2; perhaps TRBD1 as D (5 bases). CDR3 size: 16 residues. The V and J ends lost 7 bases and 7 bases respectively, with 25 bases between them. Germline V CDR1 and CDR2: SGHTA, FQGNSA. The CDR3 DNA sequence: TGTGCCAGCACCCCCTCGGCGGCTGGGGTAAGGGGTGGCTACACCTTC. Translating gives CASTPSAAGVRGGYTF.

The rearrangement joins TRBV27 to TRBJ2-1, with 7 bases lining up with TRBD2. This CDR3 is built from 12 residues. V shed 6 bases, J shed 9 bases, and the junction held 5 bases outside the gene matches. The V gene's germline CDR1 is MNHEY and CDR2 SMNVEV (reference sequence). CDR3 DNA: TGTGCCAGCAGGGGGCGGGGGTTTGAGCAGTTCTTC. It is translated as CASRGRGFEQFF.

CDR3 amino acids: CASSLGDGNTGELFF. In nucleotides, the CDR3 is TGTGCCAGCAGCTTAGGGGACGGGAACACCGGGGAGCTGTTTTTT. The gene calls are TRBV7-9 and TRBJ2-2; D tentatively fits TRBD1 or TRBD2 (5 bases each). V was cut by 1 base and J by 1 base, with 7 bases left in between. The CDR3 loop spans 15 amino acids. Germline values: CDR1 SEHNR, CDR2 FQNEAQ (reference sequence).

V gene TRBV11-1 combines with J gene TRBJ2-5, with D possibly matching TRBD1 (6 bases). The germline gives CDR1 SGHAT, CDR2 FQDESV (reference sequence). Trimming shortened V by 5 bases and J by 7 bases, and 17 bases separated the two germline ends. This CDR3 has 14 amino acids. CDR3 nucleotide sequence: TGTGCCAGCAGCCCCGGCAGGGGTTGGGGGACCCAGTACTTC. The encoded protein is CASSPGRGWGTQYF.

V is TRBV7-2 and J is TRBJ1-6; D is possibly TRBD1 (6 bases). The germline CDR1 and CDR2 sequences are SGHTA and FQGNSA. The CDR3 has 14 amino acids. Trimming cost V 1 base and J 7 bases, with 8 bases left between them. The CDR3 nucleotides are TGTGCCAGCAGCTTAGGAGACAGGAATTCACCCCTCCACTTT. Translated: CASSLGDRNSPLHF.

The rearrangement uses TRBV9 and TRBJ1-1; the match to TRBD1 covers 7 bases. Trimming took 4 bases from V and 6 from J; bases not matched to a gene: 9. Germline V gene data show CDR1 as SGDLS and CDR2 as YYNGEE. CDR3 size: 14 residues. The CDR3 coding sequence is TGTGCCAGCAGCCTCACAGGGGAAGTCGCTGAAGCTTTCTTT. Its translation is CASSLTGEVAEAFF.

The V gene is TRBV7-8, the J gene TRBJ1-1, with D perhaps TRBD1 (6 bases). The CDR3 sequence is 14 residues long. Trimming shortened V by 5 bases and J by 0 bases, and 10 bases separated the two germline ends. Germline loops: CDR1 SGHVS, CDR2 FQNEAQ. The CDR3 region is CASSLRGLNTEAFF. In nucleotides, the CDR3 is TGTGCCAGCAGCCTCAGGGGTCTGAACACTGAAGCTTTCTTT.

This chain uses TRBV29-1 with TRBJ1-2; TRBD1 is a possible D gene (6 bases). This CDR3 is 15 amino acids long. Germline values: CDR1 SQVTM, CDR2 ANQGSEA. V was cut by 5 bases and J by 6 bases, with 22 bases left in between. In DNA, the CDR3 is TGCAGCGTTCCGGTCGCCACAGGGACTGGGGATGGCTACACCTTC. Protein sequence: CSVPVATGTGDGYTF.

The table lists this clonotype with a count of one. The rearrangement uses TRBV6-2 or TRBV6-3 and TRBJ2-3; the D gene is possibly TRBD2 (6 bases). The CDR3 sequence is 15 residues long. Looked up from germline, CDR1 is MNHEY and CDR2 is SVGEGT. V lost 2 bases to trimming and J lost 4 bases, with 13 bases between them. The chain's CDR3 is CASSYRGGMADTQYF. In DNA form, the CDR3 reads TGTGCCAGCAGTTACCGGGGCGGGATGGCAGATACGCAGTATTTT.

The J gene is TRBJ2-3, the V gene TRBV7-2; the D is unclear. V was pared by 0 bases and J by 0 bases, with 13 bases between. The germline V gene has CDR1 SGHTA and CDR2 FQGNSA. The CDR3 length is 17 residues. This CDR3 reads CASSLAGRGTSTDTQYF. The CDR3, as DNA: TGTGCCAGCAGCTTAGCAGGCCGAGGAACTAGCACAGATACGCAGTATTTT.

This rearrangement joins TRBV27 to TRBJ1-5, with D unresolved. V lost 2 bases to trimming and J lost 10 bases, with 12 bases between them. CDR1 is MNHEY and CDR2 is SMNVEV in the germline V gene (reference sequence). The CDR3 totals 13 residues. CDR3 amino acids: CASSLDSVRPQHF. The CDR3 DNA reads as TGTGCCAGCAGTTTAGACTCCGTTAGACCCCAGCATTTT.

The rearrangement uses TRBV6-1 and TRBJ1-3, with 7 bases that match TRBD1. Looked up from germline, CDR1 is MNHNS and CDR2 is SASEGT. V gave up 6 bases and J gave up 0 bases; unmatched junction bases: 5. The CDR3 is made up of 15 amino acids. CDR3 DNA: TGTGCCAGCAGGGGACAGCCCTCCTCTGGAAACACCATATATTTT. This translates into CASRGQPSSGNTIYF.

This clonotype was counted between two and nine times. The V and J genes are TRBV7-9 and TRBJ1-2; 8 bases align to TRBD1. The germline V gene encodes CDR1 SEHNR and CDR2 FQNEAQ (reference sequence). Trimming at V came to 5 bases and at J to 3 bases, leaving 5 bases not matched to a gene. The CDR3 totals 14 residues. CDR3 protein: CASSGQGVHYGYTF. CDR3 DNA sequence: TGTGCCAGCAGCGGACAGGGTGTTCACTATGGCTACACCTTC.

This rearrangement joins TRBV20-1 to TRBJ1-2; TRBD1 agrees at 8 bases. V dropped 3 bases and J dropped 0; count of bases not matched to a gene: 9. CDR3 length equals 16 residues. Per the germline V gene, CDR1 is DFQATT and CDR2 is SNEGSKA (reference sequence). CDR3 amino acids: CSARVRGPRANYGYTF. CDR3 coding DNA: TGCAGTGCTAGGGTCAGGGGGCCCCGGGCTAACTATGGCTACACCTTC.

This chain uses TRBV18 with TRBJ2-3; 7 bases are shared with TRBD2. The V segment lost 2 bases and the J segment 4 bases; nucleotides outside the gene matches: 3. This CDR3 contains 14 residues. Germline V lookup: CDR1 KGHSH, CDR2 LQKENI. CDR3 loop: CASSPRLAADTQYF. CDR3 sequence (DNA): TGTGCCAGCTCACCAAGACTAGCCGCAGATACGCAGTATTTT.

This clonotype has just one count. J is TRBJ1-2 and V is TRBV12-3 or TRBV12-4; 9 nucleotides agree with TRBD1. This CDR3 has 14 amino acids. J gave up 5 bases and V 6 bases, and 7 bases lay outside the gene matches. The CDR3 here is CASSKTGGEYGYTF. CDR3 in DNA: TGTGCCAGCAGCAAGACAGGGGGGGAATATGGCTACACCTTC.

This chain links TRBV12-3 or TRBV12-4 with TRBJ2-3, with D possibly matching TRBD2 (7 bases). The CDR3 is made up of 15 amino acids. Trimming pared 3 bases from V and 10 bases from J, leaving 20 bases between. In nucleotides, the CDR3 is TGTGCCAGCAGTTTGAGGGGGGAGGGACTATCTGCGCAGTATTTT. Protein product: CASSLRGEGLSAQYF.

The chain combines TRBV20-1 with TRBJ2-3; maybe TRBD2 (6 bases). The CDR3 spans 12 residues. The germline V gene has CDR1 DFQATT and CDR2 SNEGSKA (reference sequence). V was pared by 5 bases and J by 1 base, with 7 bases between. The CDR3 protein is CSAQRGTDTQYF. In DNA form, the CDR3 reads TGCAGTGCTCAGCGGGGCACAGATACGCAGTATTTT.

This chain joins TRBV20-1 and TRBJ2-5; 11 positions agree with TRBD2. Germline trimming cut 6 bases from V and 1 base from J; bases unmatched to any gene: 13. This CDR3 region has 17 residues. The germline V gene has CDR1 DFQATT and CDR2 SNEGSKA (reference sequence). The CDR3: CSARGDSTSGTQETQYF. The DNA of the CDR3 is TGCAGTGCCCGTGGAGACTCGACTAGCGGGACCCAAGAGACCCAGTACTTC.